This T cell receptor (beta chain) appears in the sequencing data of a study of tumor and adjacent non-tumor tissue in lung cancer. Germline CDR1 is MNHEY and CDR2 is SVGEGT. CDR3 size: 17 residues. TCRbeta libraries were built with three rounds of nested PCR, modified from ARM-PCR. TCRdb reprocessed the multiplex PCR reads via MiXCR and lists one record per CDR3 protein. Seen here are about 93,000 distinct CDR3 sequences, roughly 66% observed once, and the top ten hold about 18%. No cell sorting was done before RNA was extracted from the tissue. As for this clonotype: The antigen is unknown. Relative to the germline gene, one junction end is altered; a read error may explain this.

The study, taken as a whole, reports: Normal lung showed higher cumulative top 100 clone frequency than tumor.

The chain joins TRBV6-2 or TRBV6-3 to TRBJ1-2, with D possibly being TRBD1 (6 bases). The receptor was derived from a man aged 55 to 70 with non-small cell lung cancer. Source material: lung tumor tissue. CDR3 in amino acids: CASSSPTGSVLGYGYTF. The DNA of the CDR3 is TGTGCCAGTAGTTCGCCGACAGGATCCGTCCTGGGCTATGGCTACACCTTC.